The next 7 T cell receptor beta chains were all read from a single sample in a study of blood T cell repertoires in COVID-19. Here immunoSEQ multiplex PCR was the method, and the copy in TCRdb shows in-frame clones only, minus some. Seen here are roughly 100,000 clones, 89% observed once, and the top ten hold approximately 3.6%. Sequences were obtained from peripheral blood. Receptor source: an older woman with acute or convalescent COVID-19.

The J gene is TRBJ2-2, the V gene TRBV5-1, with a tentative D call TRBD2 (5 bases). Trimming took 0 bases from V and 3 from J, leaving 9 bases between them. Germline CDR1 reads SGHRS; CDR2 reads YFSETQ. The CDR3 consists of 15 residues. This CDR3 reads CASSLAPGYTGELFF. The CDR3 DNA reads as TGCGCCAGCAGCTTGGCCCCGGGATACACCGGGGAGCTGTTTTTT.

The chain has TRBV10-3 and TRBJ2-1; D might be TRBD2 (6 bases). The CDR3 extends over 14 amino acids. V shed 6 bases and J shed 4 bases, with 13 bases lying between them. In germline, CDR1 is ENHRY, CDR2 SYGVKD. Here the CDR3 reads CAIRDSGYYNEQFF. The CDR3 DNA reads TGTGCCATCAGAGATAGCGGATATTACAATGAGCAGTTCTTC.

The chain carries TRBV19 and TRBJ1-1; 7 bases are a match to TRBD1. Germline CDR1 reads LNHDA; CDR2 reads SQIVND (reference sequence). CDR3 length: 12 amino acids. J lost 4 bases, V lost 6 bases, and 2 bases had no gene match. CDR3 nucleotide sequence: TGTGCCAGTAGGACAGGGACCACTGAAGCTTTCTTT. It encodes CASRTGTTEAFF.

This chain joins TRBV7-9 and TRBJ1-5; 10 bases line up with TRBD1. V was pared by 5 bases and J by 2 bases, with 6 bases of the junction left unmatched. The germline CDR1 and CDR2 sequences are SEHNR and FQNEAQ (reference sequence). The CDR3 totals 16 residues. The chain's CDR3 is CASSAIGQGGNQPQHF. DNA for the CDR3: TGTGCCAGCAGCGCCATCGGACAGGGGGGCAATCAGCCCCAGCATTTT.

The rearrangement joins TRBV7-9 to TRBJ1-1; no reliable D call. In germline, CDR1 is SEHNR, CDR2 FQNEAQ (reference sequence). The CDR3 totals 12 residues. The V and J ends lost 1 base and 4 bases respectively, with 4 bases between them. CDR3 amino acids: CASSLGPTEAFF. The CDR3 DNA reads as TGTGCCAGCAGCTTAGGGCCCACTGAAGCTTTCTTT.

The rearrangement links TRBV12-3 or TRBV12-4 to TRBJ2-3; the D is unclear. This CDR3 region has 11 residues. Deletions cut 4 bases from V and 11 bases from J, with 10 bases between. The CDR3 sequence: CASSSTHRQYF. DNA for the CDR3: TGTGCCAGCAGTTCAACACACCGGCAGTATTTT.

The V gene is TRBV11-2, the J gene TRBJ2-7; maybe TRBD2 (6 bases). Germline V CDR1 and CDR2: SGHAT, FQNNGV. The CDR3 contains 16 residues. V dropped 1 base and J dropped 0 bases, with 13 bases sitting between them. In DNA, the CDR3 is TGTGCCAGCAGCTTAGGGGGCGGGACTCCCTCCTACGAGCAGTACTTC. This codes for CASSLGGGTPSYEQYF.